This entry describes one TCR beta chain. Per germline, CDR1 LNHDA and CDR2 SQIVND (reference sequence). CDR3 length equals 15 residues. Trimming took off 7 bases at V and 0 bases at J, with 15 bases between the two ends. These data come from a study of blood T cell repertoires in COVID-19. Study overall: The origin of the acute and convalescent COVID-19 samples was the United States, Italy and Spain. The cDNA or gDNA used as material had been derived from T cells, B-cell-depleted T cells, or PBMCs.

Per the study methods: Nucleated cell number was recorded as an estimate derived from reference gene primer amplification. Libraries were prepared by immunoSEQ multiplex PCR; TCRdb keeps only in-frame clonotypes and omits some of them. That table is the source of V, J and clone size, and D and trimming were worked out from the DNA. This table holds roughly 200,000 clones, approximately 88% found once. This receptor was taken from a man aged 35-49 years with acute or convalescent COVID-19. Sequenced input: peripheral blood. This chain joins TRBV19 and TRBJ1-2; D gene ambiguous. CDR3 nucleotide sequence: TGTGCCAGTACTAGGGTCAGCGGCGCTAACTATGGCTACACCTTC. It codes for CASTRVSGANYGYTF.